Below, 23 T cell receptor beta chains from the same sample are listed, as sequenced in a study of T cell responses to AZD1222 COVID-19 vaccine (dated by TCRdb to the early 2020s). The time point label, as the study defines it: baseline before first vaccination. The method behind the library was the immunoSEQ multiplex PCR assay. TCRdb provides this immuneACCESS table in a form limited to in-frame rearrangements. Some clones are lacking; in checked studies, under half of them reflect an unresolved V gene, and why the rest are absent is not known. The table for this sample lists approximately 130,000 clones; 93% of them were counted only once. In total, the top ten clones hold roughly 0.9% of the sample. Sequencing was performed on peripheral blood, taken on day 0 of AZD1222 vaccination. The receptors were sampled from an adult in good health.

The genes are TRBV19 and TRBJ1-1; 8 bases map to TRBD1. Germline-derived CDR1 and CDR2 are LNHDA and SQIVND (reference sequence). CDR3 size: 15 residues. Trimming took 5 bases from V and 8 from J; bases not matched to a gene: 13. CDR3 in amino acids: CASSPLWVRGQEAFF. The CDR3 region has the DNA TGTGCCAGTAGTCCCCTATGGGTCAGGGGGCAAGAAGCTTTCTTT.

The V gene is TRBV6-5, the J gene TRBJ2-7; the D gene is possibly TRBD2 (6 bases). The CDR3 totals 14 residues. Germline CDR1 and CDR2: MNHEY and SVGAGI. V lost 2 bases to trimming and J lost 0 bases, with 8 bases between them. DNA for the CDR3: TGTGCCAGCAGTTACCGGGACTTCTCCTACGAGCAGTACTTC. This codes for CASSYRDFSYEQYF.

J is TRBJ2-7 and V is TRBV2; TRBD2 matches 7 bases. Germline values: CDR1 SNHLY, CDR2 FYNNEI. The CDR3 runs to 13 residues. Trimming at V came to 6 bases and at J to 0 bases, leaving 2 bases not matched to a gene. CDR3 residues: CASSPSGSYEQYF. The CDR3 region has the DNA TGTGCCAGCAGCCCTAGCGGCTCCTACGAGCAGTACTTC.

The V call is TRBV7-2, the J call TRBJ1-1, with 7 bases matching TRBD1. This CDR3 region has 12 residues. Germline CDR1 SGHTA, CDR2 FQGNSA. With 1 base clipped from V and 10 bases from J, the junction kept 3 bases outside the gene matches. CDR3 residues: CASSLGQGVAFF. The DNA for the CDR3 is TGTGCCAGCAGCTTAGGGCAGGGGGTAGCTTTCTTT.

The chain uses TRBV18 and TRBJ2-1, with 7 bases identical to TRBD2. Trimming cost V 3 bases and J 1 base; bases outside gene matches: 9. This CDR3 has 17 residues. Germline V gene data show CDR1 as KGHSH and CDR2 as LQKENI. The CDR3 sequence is CASSPGFSGDSYNEQFF. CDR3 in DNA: TGTGCCAGCTCACCCGGATTCAGCGGGGATTCCTACAATGAGCAGTTCTTC.

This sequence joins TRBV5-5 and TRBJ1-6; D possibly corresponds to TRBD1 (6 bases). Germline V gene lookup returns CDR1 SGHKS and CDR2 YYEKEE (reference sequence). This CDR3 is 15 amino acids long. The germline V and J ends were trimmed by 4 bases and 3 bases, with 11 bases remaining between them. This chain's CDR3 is CASSNGQIYNSPLHF. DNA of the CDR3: TGTGCCAGCAGCAACGGACAGATCTATAATTCACCCCTCCACTTT.

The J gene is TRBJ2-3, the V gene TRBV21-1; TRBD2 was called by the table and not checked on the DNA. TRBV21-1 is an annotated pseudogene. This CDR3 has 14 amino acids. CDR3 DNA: TGTGCCAGCAGCAGTAGCGGGGGGGCCGGTACGCAGTATTTT. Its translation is CASSSSGGAGTQYF.

The CDR3 DNA reads TGTGCCAGCAGCCCCTGGAGGATGGATTCACCCCTCCACTTT. This encodes CASSPWRMDSPLHF. The genes are TRBV3-1 (or the pseudogene TRBV3-2) and TRBJ1-6; D call uncertain. V was pared by 4 bases and J by 8 bases, with 12 bases between. Looked up from germline, CDR1 is LGHDT and CDR2 is YNNKEL (reference sequence). The CDR3 loop spans 14 amino acids.

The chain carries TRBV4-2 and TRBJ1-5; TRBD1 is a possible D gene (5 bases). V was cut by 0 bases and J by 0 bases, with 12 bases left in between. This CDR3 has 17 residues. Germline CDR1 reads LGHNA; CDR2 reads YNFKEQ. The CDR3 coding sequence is TGTGCCAGCAGCCAAGATGGGGCGGGGTATAGCAATCAGCCCCAGCATTTT. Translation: CASSQDGAGYSNQPQHF.

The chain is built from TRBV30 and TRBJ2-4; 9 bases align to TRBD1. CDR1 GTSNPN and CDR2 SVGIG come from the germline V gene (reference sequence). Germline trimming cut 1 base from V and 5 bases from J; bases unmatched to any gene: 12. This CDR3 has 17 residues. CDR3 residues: CAWSDTGGAFGQNIQYF. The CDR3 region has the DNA TGTGCCTGGAGTGATACAGGGGGCGCTTTCGGTCAAAACATTCAGTACTTC.

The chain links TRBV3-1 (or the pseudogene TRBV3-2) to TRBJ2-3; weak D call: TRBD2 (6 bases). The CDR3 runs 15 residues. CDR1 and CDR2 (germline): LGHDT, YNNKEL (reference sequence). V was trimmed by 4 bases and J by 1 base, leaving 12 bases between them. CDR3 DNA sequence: TGTGCCAGCAGCCGGTCGGCTAGCGGCACAGATACGCAGTATTTT. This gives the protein CASSRSASGTDTQYF.

CDR3 sequence: CSARGDNGYTF. CDR3 nucleotides: TGCAGTGCTAGGGGGGATAATGGCTACACCTTC. The chain joins TRBV20-1 to TRBJ1-2; D is perhaps TRBD1 (5 bases). V was clipped by 3 bases and J by 6 bases, with 8 bases between them. Germline V gives CDR1 DFQATT, CDR2 SNEGSKA (reference sequence). CDR3 length equals 11 residues.

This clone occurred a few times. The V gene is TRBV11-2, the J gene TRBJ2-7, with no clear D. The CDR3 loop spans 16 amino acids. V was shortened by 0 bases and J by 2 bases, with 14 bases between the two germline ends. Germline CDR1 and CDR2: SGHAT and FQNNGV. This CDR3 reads CASSLELTSLTYEQYF. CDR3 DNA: TGTGCCAGCAGCTTAGAACTCACTTCACTCACCTACGAGCAGTACTTC.

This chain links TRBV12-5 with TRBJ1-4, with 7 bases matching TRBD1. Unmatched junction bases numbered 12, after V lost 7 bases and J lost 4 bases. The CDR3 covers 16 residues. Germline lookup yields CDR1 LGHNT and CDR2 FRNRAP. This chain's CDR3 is CASAGSRDSYNEKLFF. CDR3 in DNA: TGTGCTAGTGCGGGTAGTCGGGACAGCTATAATGAAAAACTGTTTTTT.

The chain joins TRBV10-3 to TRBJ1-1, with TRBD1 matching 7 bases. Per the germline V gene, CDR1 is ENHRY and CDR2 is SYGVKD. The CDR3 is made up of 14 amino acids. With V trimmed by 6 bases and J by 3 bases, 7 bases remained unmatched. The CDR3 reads CAISSGTADTEAFF. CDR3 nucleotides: TGTGCCATCAGCTCCGGGACAGCAGACACTGAAGCTTTCTTT.

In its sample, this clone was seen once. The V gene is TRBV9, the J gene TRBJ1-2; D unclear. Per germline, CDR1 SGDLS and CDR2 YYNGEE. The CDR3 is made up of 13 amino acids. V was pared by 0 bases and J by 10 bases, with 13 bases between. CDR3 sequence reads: CASSVGLDVFYTF. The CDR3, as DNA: TGTGCCAGCAGCGTAGGGCTGGACGTTTTCTACACCTTC.

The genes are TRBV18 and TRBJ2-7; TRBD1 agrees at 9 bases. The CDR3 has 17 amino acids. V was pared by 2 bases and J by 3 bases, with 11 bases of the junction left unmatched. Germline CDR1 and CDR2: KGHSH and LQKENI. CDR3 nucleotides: TGTGCCAGCTCACCATATAGGGCAGACAGGGGGGTCTACGAGCAGTACTTC. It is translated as CASSPYRADRGVYEQYF.

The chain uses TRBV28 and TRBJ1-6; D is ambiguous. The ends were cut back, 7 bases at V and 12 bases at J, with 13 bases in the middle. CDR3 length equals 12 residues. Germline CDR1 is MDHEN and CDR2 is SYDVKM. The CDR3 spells CASIVSLIPLHF. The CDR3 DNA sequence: TGTGCCAGCATAGTAAGCCTGATACCCCTCCACTTT.

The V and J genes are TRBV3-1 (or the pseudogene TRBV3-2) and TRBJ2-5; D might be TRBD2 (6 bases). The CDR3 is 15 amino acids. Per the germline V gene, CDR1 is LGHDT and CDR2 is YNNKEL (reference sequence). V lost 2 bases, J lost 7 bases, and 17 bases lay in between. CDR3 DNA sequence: TGTGCCAGCAGCCAAAGGCGGCCGCCGGAGGGGACCCAGTACTTC. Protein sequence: CASSQRRPPEGTQYF.

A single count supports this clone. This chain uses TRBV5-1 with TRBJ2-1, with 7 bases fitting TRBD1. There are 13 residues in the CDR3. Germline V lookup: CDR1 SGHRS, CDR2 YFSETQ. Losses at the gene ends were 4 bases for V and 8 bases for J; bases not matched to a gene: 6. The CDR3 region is CASSGDSLHEQFF. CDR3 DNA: TGCGCCAGCAGCGGGGACAGTCTTCATGAGCAGTTCTTC.

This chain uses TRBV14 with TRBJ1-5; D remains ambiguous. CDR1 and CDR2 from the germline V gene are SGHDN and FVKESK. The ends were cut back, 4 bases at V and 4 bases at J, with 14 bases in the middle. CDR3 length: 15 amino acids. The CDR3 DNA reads TGTGCCAGCAGCCCCCAGTTTGGGAGGAATCAGCCCCAGCATTTT. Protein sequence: CASSPQFGRNQPQHF. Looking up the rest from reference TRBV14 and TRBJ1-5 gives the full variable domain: EAGVTQFPSHSVIEKGQTVTLRCDPISGHDNLYWYRRVMGKEIKFLLHFVKESKQDESGMPNNRFLAERTGGTYSTLKVQPAELEDSGVYFCASSPQFGRNQPQHFGDGTRLSIL.

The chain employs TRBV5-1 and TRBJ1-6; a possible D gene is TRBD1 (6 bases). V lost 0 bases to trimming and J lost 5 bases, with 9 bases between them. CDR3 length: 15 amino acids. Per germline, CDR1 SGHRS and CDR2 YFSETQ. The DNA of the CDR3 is TGCGCCAGCAGCTTGGGGGGGCCAGATAATTCACCCCTCCACTTT. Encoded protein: CASSLGGPDNSPLHF.

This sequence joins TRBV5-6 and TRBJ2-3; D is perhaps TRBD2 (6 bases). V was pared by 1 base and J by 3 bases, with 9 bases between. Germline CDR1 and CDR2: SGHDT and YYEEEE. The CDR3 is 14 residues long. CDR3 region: CASSLKLATDTQYF. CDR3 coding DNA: TGTGCCAGCAGCTTGAAACTAGCTACAGATACGCAGTATTTT.